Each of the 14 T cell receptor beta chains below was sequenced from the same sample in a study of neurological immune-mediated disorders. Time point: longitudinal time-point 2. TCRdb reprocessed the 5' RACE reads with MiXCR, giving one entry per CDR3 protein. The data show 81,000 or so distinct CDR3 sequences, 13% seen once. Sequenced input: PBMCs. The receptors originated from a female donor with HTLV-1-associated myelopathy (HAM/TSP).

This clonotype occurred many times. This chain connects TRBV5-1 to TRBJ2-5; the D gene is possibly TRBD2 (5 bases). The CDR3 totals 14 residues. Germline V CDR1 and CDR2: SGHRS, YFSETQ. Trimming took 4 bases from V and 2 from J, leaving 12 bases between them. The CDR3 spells CASSQSRVQETQYF. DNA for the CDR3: TGCGCCAGCAGCCAGTCGCGGGTTCAAGAGACCCAGTACTTC.

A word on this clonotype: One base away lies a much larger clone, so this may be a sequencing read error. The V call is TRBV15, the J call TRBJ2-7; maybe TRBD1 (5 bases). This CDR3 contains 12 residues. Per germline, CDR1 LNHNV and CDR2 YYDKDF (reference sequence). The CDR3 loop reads CSTSRTPGEQYF. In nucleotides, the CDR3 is TGTTCCACCAGCAGAACCCCAGGGGAGCAGTACTTC.

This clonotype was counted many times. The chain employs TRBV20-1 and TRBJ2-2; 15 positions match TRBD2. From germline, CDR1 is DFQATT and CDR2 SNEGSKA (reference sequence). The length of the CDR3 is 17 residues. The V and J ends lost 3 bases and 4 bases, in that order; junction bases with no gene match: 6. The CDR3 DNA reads TGCAGTGCTAGGGGACTAGCGGGGGGCCAAGCCACCGGGGAGCTGTTTTTT. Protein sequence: CSARGLAGGQATGELFF.

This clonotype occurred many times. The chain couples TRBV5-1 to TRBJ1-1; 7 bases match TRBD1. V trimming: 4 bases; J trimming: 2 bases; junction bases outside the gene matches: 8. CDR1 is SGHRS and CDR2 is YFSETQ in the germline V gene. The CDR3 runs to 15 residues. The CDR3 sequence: CASSLTGTANTEAFF. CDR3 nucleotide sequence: TGCGCCAGCAGCCTGACCGGGACAGCTAACACTGAAGCTTTCTTT.

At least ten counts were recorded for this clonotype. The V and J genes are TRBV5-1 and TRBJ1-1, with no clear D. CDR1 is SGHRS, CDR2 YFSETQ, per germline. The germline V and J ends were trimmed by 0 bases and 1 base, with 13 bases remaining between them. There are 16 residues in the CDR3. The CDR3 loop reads CASSLAYVEPNTEAFF. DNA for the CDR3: TGCGCCAGCAGCTTGGCCTATGTAGAACCGAACACTGAAGCTTTCTTT.

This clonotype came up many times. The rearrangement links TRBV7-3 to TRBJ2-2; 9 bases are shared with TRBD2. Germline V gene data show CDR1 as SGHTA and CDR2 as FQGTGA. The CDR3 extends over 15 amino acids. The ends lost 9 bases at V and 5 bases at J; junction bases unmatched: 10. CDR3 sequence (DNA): TGTGCCAGTTCCTTTCTAGCGGGGAATACCGGGGAGCTGTTTTTT. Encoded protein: CASSFLAGNTGELFF.

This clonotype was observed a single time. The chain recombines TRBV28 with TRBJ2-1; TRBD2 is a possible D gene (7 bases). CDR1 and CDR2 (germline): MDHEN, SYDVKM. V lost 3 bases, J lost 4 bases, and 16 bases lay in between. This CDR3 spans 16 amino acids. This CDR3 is CASSFIRGGSYNEQFF. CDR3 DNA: TGTGCCAGCAGTTTTATAAGGGGGGGATCATACAATGAGCAGTTCTTC.

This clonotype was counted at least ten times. The CDR3 DNA is TGTGCCAGCAGCCCCCGACAGGGACATATGAGCACTGAAGCTTTCTTT. Translation gives CASSPRQGHMSTEAFF. V and J are TRBV6-2 or TRBV6-3 and TRBJ1-1; 7 positions agree with TRBD1. With 6 bases clipped from V and 4 bases from J, the junction kept 14 bases outside the gene matches. This CDR3 has 16 amino acids. CDR1 and CDR2 from the germline V gene are MNHEY and SVGEGT.

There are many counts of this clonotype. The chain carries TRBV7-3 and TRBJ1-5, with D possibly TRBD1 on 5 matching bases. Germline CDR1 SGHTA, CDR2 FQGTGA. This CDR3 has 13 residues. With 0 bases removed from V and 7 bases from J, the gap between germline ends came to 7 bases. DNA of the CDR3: TGTGCCAGCAGCTTAACGCCAGGGCAGCCCCAGCATTTT. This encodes CASSLTPGQPQHF.

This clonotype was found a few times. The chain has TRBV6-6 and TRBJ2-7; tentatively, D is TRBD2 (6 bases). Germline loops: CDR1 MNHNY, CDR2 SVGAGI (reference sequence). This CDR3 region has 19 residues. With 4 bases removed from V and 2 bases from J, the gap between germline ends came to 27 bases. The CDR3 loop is CASSFPRVQEGSVPYEQYF. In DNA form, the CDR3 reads TGTGCCAGCAGTTTCCCCCGGGTCCAGGAGGGGTCGGTCCCCTACGAGCAGTACTTC.

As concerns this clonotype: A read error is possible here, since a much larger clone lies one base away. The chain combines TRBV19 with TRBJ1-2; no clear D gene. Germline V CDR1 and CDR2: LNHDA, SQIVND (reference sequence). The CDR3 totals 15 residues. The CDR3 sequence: CATSKRDGRSHGYTF. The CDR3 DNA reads TGTGCCACTAGTAAAAGGGATGGTCGTTCCCATGGCTACACCTTC. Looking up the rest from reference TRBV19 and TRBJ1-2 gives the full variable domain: DGGITQSPKYLFRKEGQNVTLSCEQNLNHDAMYWYRQDPGQGLRLIYYSQIVNDFQKGDIAEGYSVSREKKESFPLTVTSAQKNPTAFYLCATSKRDGRSHGYTFGSGTRLTVV.

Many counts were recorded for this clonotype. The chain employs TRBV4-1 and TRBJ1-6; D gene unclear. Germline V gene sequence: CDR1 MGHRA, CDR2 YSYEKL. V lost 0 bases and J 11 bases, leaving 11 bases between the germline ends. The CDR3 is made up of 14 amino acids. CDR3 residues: CASSQETRGTPLHF. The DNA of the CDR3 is TGCGCCAGCAGCCAAGAGACGCGGGGTACACCCCTCCACTTT.

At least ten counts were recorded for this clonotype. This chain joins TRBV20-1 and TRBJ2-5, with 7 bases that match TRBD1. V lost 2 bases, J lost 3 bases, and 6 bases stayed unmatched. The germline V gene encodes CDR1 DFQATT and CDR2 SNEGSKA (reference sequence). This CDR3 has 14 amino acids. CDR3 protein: CSARKTGMEETQYF. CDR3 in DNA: TGCAGTGCTAGAAAGACAGGGATGGAAGAGACCCAGTACTTC.

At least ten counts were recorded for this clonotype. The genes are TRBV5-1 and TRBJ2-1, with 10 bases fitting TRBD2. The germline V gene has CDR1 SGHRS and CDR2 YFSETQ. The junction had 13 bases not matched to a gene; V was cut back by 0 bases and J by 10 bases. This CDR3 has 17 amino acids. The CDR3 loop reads CASSLGLAGVSGREQFF. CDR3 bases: TGCGCCAGCAGCTTGGGGCTAGCGGGGGTTTCGGGGCGGGAGCAGTTCTTC.